The sequence of this T cell receptor beta chain was determined in a study of blood T cell repertoires in COVID-19. Data came from immunoSEQ multiplex PCR; TCRdb stores just in-frame clones and leaves some out. This table has 200,000 to 250,000 clones, roughly 80% appearing once. Germline V gives CDR1 KGHDR, CDR2 SFDVKD. V lost 1 base and J lost 4; bases outside the gene matches: 6. CDR3 length: 16 residues. Sequences were obtained from peripheral blood. This TCR was sampled from a man older than 75 with acute or convalescent COVID-19. The chain carries TRBV24-1 and TRBJ2-1; 7 bases align to TRBD1. CDR3 sequence: CATSDFGRGRYNEQFF. CDR3 in DNA: TGTGCCACCAGTGATTTCGGAAGGGGGCGGTACAATGAGCAGTTCTTC.